A single sample gave rise to the 28 T cell receptor beta chains below, sequenced in a study of patients and donors after allogeneic stem cell transplantation. TCRdb reprocessed the RT-PCR reads via MiXCR and lists one record per CDR3 protein. This table holds 11,000 or so distinct CDR3 sequences, 20% to 25% found once. The sequencing sample was made of blood, either unsorted or a sorted T cell fraction (not recorded which). Source of these receptors: a human donor who was either an allogeneic HSCT recipient or a stem cell or donor lymphocyte infusion donor (not recorded which). It is not recorded whose cells these are; they may come from a transplant donor.

In its sample, this clonotype was seen a few times. The genes are TRBV30 and TRBJ1-5; 8 bases map to TRBD1. The junction had 6 bases not matched to a gene; V was cut back by 5 bases and J by 6 bases. Germline V gene data show CDR1 as GTSNPN and CDR2 as SVGIG (reference sequence). CDR3 length: 13 amino acids. DNA for the CDR3: TGTGCCTGGGACCAGGGGGCGGGTCAGCCCCAGCATTTT. It specifies CAWDQGAGQPQHF.

This rearrangement joins TRBV5-1 to TRBJ1-1, with 7 nucleotides matching TRBD1. The ends lost 0 bases at V and 5 bases at J; junction bases unmatched: 4. This CDR3 region has 14 residues. Germline V gene data show CDR1 as SGHRS and CDR2 as YFSETQ. CDR3 loop: CASSLVDRATEAFF. DNA of the CDR3: TGCGCCAGCAGCTTGGTTGACAGGGCGACTGAAGCTTTCTTT.

This clonotype was detected many times. The chain combines TRBV28 with TRBJ2-7; TRBD1 is a possible D gene (6 bases). Trimming took 1 base from V and 0 from J, leaving 10 bases between them. Germline-derived CDR1 and CDR2 are MDHEN and SYDVKM. CDR3 length: 15 residues. The CDR3 nucleotides read TGTGCCAGCAGTTTATCATGGGACACCTCCTACGAGCAGTACTTC. Amino acids: CASSLSWDTSYEQYF.

This clonotype has a count of ten or more. V gene TRBV27 combines with J gene TRBJ2-7; the D gene is possibly TRBD1 (6 bases). This CDR3 region has 12 residues. CDR1 and CDR2 (germline): MNHEY, SMNVEV (reference sequence). Trimming pared 6 bases from V and 7 bases from J, leaving 13 bases between. The CDR3 coding sequence is TGTGCCAGCAGGACAGGTCCGGGGGAGCAGTACTTC. Translation: CASRTGPGEQYF.

A few counts support this clonotype. V usage is TRBV19 and J usage is TRBJ1-2; the D is unclear. V lost 5 bases and J 0 bases, leaving 10 bases between the germline ends. There are 14 residues in the CDR3. Germline values: CDR1 LNHDA, CDR2 SQIVND (reference sequence). CDR3 loop: CASSSSVPNYGYTF. CDR3 DNA: TGTGCCAGTAGTTCTTCGGTCCCTAACTATGGCTACACCTTC.

This clonotype has a handful of counts. The rearrangement uses TRBV21-1 and TRBJ2-7. TRBV21-1 is termed a pseudogene. This CDR3 spans 14 amino acids. This chain's CDR3 is CASSTLTSSYEQYF. The CDR3 DNA follows: TGTGCCAGCAGCACTTTAACTTCCTCCTACGAGCAGTACTTC.

This clonotype occurred a few times. J is TRBJ2-7 and V is TRBV12-3 or TRBV12-4; a weak D match, TRBD2 (5 bases). This CDR3 spans 15 amino acids. Deletions cut 5 bases from V and 2 bases from J, with 16 bases between. The CDR3 protein is CASSPRGDITYEQYF. CDR3 DNA: TGTGCCAGCAGTCCCCGGGGTGACATAACCTACGAGCAGTACTTC.

This clonotype ranks as medium-sized. The rearrangement links TRBV27 to TRBJ1-1, with a possible D match to TRBD1 (6 bases). CDR3 length equals 17 residues. Trimming took 2 bases from V and 2 from J, leaving 18 bases between them. Germline V gene data show CDR1 as MNHEY and CDR2 as SMNVEV (reference sequence). CDR3 loop: CASSLAGALGPNTEAFF. The CDR3 coding sequence is TGTGCCAGCAGTTTAGCGGGGGCGTTAGGTCCCAACACTGAAGCTTTCTTT.

This chain uses TRBV5-1 with TRBJ1-1; D is uncertain. Trimming stripped 4 bases from V and 8 bases from J, with 6 bases between. There are 10 residues in the CDR3. Germline V lookup: CDR1 SGHRS, CDR2 YFSETQ. The CDR3 coding sequence is TGCGCCAGCAGCCCGCTAGAAGCTTTCTTT. Its translation is CASSPLEAFF.

The rearrangement joins TRBV10-3 to TRBJ1-1; 9 nucleotides line up with TRBD1. V trimming: 11 bases; J trimming: 0 bases; junction bases outside the gene matches: 7. The CDR3 extends over 14 amino acids. Per the germline V gene, CDR1 is ENHRY and CDR2 is SYGVKD. This CDR3 is CAAQQGAVNTEAFF. Written as DNA, the CDR3 is TGTGCCGCACAACAGGGGGCGGTGAACACTGAAGCTTTCTTT.

This clonotype was detected a few times. The chain uses TRBV5-5 and TRBJ1-2; D is perhaps TRBD1 (5 bases). V gave up 4 bases and J gave up 5 bases, with 12 bases separating them. This CDR3 is built from 13 residues. From germline, CDR1 is SGHKS and CDR2 YYEKEE (reference sequence). The DNA of the CDR3 is TGTGCCAGCAGCCCCGACAGTTGGTATGGCTACACCTTC. It translates to CASSPDSWYGYTF.

A note on this clonotype: Likely a read error: the CDR3 ends without its conserved phenylalanine or tryptophan. The rearrangement uses TRBV7-2 and TRBJ1-3; D not certain. V lost 5 bases to trimming and J lost 4 bases, with 12 bases between them. The CDR3 length is 14 residues. Per germline, CDR1 SGHTA and CDR2 FQGNSA. CDR3 nucleotides: TGTGCCAGCAGCGCGGACCTGGACGGAAACACCATATATTTG. Its translation: CASSADLDGNTIYL.

This chain uses TRBV4-1 with TRBJ2-7; TRBD2 matches 10 bases. After removal of 1 base from V and 0 bases from J, the junction contained 3 bases not matched to a gene. Looked up from germline, CDR1 is MGHRA and CDR2 is YSYEKL. This CDR3 spans 16 amino acids. DNA for the CDR3: TGCGCCAGCAGCCAAGTTGGACTAGCGGACTCCTACGAGCAGTACTTC. Translation gives CASSQVGLADSYEQYF.

This clonotype came up a few times. This chain connects TRBV28 to TRBJ1-1; D is perhaps TRBD1 (5 bases). CDR1 is MDHEN and CDR2 is SYDVKM in the germline V gene. The V and J ends lost 6 bases and 1 base respectively, with 18 bases between them. The CDR3 has 16 residues. The CDR3 coding sequence is TGTGCCAGCAGCCGCAGACAGTTATCGAGGAACACTGAAGCTTTCTTT. Encoded protein: CASSRRQLSRNTEAFF.

This clonotype turned up a few times. The gene calls are TRBV7-9 and TRBJ1-2, with D perhaps TRBD1 (5 bases). The V end was cut by 1 base, the J end by 8 bases, with 8 bases between. The germline V gene encodes CDR1 SEHNR and CDR2 FQNEAQ (reference sequence). This CDR3 region has 12 residues. The chain's CDR3 is CASSLGGEGYTF. Here the CDR3 DNA reads TGTGCCAGCAGCTTAGGAGGGGAAGGCTACACCTTC.

This clonotype was counted only a few times. The chain links TRBV10-3 to TRBJ1-2; D perhaps matches TRBD1 (5 bases). CDR1 and CDR2 (germline): ENHRY, SYGVKD. V was clipped by 9 bases and J by 4 bases, with 12 bases between them. The CDR3 loop spans 12 amino acids. The CDR3: CAIRMGTYGYTF. The CDR3, as DNA: TGTGCCATTCGGATGGGGACCTATGGCTACACCTTC.

This clonotype turned up a few times. The V gene is TRBV11-2, the J gene TRBJ1-5; D possibly corresponds to TRBD1 (6 bases). V lost 1 base and J lost 3, with 13 bases in between. Germline V gene sequence: CDR1 SGHAT, CDR2 FQNNGV. This CDR3 has 16 residues. As DNA, the CDR3 is TGTGCCAGCAGCTTAGGGGCTGGGGGCCCCAATCAGCCCCAGCATTTT. This encodes CASSLGAGGPNQPQHF.

V is TRBV6-2 or TRBV6-3 and J is TRBJ1-5, with TRBD1 as a possible D gene (5 bases). In germline, CDR1 is MNHEY, CDR2 SVGEGT. This CDR3 has 17 residues. V was trimmed by 2 bases and J by 1 base, leaving 15 bases between them. The CDR3 loop is CASSYLQGLVSNQPQHF. CDR3 coding DNA: TGTGCCAGCAGTTACCTTCAGGGACTGGTAAGCAATCAGCCCCAGCATTTT.

This sequence joins TRBV18 and TRBJ2-5; maybe TRBD1 (5 bases). Germline V gene data show CDR1 as KGHSH and CDR2 as LQKENI. Trimming removed 2 bases at V and 4 bases at J, with 5 bases between. The CDR3 sequence is 12 residues long. The chain's CDR3 is CASSPGAETQYF. The CDR3 bases are TGTGCCAGCTCACCAGGGGCAGAGACCCAGTACTTC. Filled out from reference TRBV18 and TRBJ2-5, the complete variable domain reads NAGVMQNPRHLVRRRGQEARLRCSPMKGHSHVYWYRQLPEEGLKFMVYLQKENIIDESGMPKERFSAEFPKEGPSILRIQQVVRGDSAAYFCASSPGAETQYFGPGTRLLVL.

The chain employs TRBV6-2 or TRBV6-3 and TRBJ1-1; D unresolved. The CDR3 has 16 amino acids. Trimming took 0 bases from V and 6 from J, leaving 17 bases between them. CDR1 MNHEY and CDR2 SVGEGT come from the germline V gene. Written as DNA, the CDR3 is TGTGCCAGCAGTTACTCGACCCTGGGGAGGAAGGCTGAAGCTTTCTTT. It is translated as CASSYSTLGRKAEAFF.

As regards this clonotype: No conserved phenylalanine or tryptophan ends this CDR3, so it is likely a read error. The limits of the CDR3 on the DNA are not certain, so only TCRdb's listed CDR3 is given. The V and J genes are TRBV6-1 and TRBJ1-4. Germline CDR1 is MNHNS and CDR2 is SASEGT. Inclusive of both ends, the CDR3 amounts to 14 amino acids. This CDR3 reads CASSGWGTNEKLFP.

This clonotype was recorded many times. This chain joins TRBV12-3 or TRBV12-4 and TRBJ1-1; 11 positions match TRBD1. J gave up 2 bases and V 3 bases, and 5 bases lay outside the gene matches. This CDR3 spans 16 amino acids. This chain's CDR3 is CASSLGQGVGNTEAFF. CDR3 DNA: TGTGCCAGCAGTTTGGGACAGGGGGTTGGAAACACTGAAGCTTTCTTT.

This clonotype appeared a few times. V and J are TRBV3-1 and TRBJ1-3; 9 nucleotides line up with TRBD1. The CDR3 is 15 residues long. Germline values: CDR1 LGHDT, CDR2 YNNKEL (reference sequence). V shed 5 bases and J 4 bases; nucleotides not matched to a gene: 6. The CDR3 loop is CASSSGTGNGNTIYF. DNA of the CDR3: TGTGCCAGCAGCTCCGGGACAGGGAACGGAAACACCATATATTTT. The full variable domain, its missing parts supplied by reference TRBV3-1 and TRBJ1-3, is DTAVSQTPKYLVTQMGNDKSIKCEQNLGHDTMYWYKQDSKKFLKIMFSYNNKELIINETVPNRFSPKSPDKAHLNLHINSLELGDSAVYFCASSSGTGNGNTIYFGEGSWLTVV.

This clonotype has a handful of counts. This chain joins TRBV2 and TRBJ1-2; D is unclear. The CDR3 loop spans 11 amino acids. Trimming shortened V by 7 bases and J by 6 bases, and 9 bases separated the two germline ends. The germline CDR1 and CDR2 sequences are SNHLY and FYNNEI. CDR3: CASTPFDGYTF. CDR3 DNA sequence: TGTGCCAGCACCCCCTTCGATGGCTACACCTTC.

The table lists this clonotype with many counts. The V and J genes are TRBV7-2 and TRBJ2-1; weak D call: TRBD2 (6 bases). This CDR3 contains 16 residues. V dropped 1 base and J dropped 4 bases, with 14 bases sitting between them. Germline CDR1 reads SGHTA; CDR2 reads FQGNSA. The CDR3 sequence is CASSLGVSGIYNEQFF. The CDR3 DNA follows: TGTGCCAGCAGCTTAGGGGTTAGCGGTATTTACAATGAGCAGTTCTTC. Looking up the rest from reference TRBV7-2 and TRBJ2-1 gives the full variable domain: GAGVSQSPSNKVTEKGKDVELRCDPISGHTALYWYRQSLGQGLEFLIYFQGNSAPDKSGLPSDRFSAERTGGSVSTLTIQRTQQEDSAVYLCASSLGVSGIYNEQFFGPGTRLTVL.

The chain is built from TRBV5-1 and TRBJ1-4; D perhaps matches TRBD1 (5 bases). Germline-derived CDR1 and CDR2 are SGHRS and YFSETQ. The CDR3 contains 16 residues. V was pared by 4 bases and J by 7 bases, with 20 bases between. CDR3 in DNA: TGCGCCAGCAGCGCCTCCCCAGGGAGGGGTGGTGAAAAACTGTTTTTT. This encodes CASSASPGRGGEKLFF. Filled out from reference TRBV5-1 and TRBJ1-4, the complete variable domain reads KAGVTQTPRYLIKTRGQQVTLSCSPISGHRSVSWYQQTPGQGLQFLFEYFSETQRNKGNFPGRFSGRQFSNSRSEMNVSTLELGDSALYLCASSASPGRGGEKLFFGSGTQLSVL.

This clonotype was recorded a few times. This rearrangement joins TRBV5-1 to TRBJ1-1; D is undetermined. Per germline, CDR1 SGHRS and CDR2 YFSETQ. V was clipped by 2 bases and J by 0 bases, with 8 bases between them. The CDR3 runs to 14 residues. CDR3 loop: CASSFGLMNTEAFF. The CDR3 DNA reads as TGCGCCAGCAGCTTCGGGCTCATGAACACTGAAGCTTTCTTT.

This clonotype was seen many times. V and J are TRBV4-1 and TRBJ1-4; D uncertain. V gave up 1 base and J gave up 0 bases, with 6 bases separating them. This CDR3 is built from 15 residues. Germline assignment: CDR1 MGHRA and CDR2 YSYEKL. CDR3 residues: CASSQVIATNEKLFF. The CDR3 nucleotides read TGCGCCAGCAGCCAAGTTATTGCAACTAATGAAAAACTGTTTTTT.